What follows describes a single T cell receptor beta chain. This record comes from a study of T cell responses to AZD1222 COVID-19 vaccine. At the level of the study: Whether given at about 4 or about 12 weeks, second doses were pooled.

This CDR3 has 12 amino acids. Trimming took 7 bases from V and 0 from J, leaving 7 bases between them. Germline-derived CDR1 and CDR2 are MNHEY and SVGAGI. TCRdb's copy holds only in-frame clones and misses some; the assay was immunoSEQ multiplex PCR. The repertoire holds approximately 160,000 clones, with 75% to 95% as singletons. The chain uses TRBV6-5 and TRBJ2-7; D is unclear. The clonotype comes from an adult in good health. The sequencing here drew on peripheral blood, taken on day 0 of AZD1222 vaccination. CDR3 protein: CASIPNSYEQYF. DNA for the CDR3: TGTGCCAGCATTCCCAACTCCTACGAGCAGTACTTC.